The rows below give T cell receptor beta chains drawn from one sample of a study of cytomegalovirus exposure and HLA in healthy donors. The data were produced by immunoSEQ multiplex PCR, yet TCRdb's version contains in-frame clones alone and is incomplete. The table has about 120,000 clones, around 75% seen once; the top ten hold about 2.7%. Sample: PBMCs. The receptors here all came from a woman aged 40 to 55 in good health and CMV-seropositive. CDR3s include the opening cysteine and the closing phenylalanine or tryptophan. The D gene is left open where the match is weak. Clone size, where shown, is once, few, many, or a class for clones that have expanded.

>TRBJ1-1|-|TRBV6-5|few
CASLLKGDTEAFF
TGTGCCAGCCTCCTCAAGGGAGACACTGAAGCTTTCTTT
>TRBJ1-2|-|TRBV4-2|-
CASSQDTGANYGYTF
TGTGCCAGCAGCCAAGATACGGGAGCTAACTATGGCTACACCTTC
>TRBJ1-1|TRBD1|TRBV18|-
CASSPLSTMAGGNKAFF
TGTGCCAGCTCACCGCTCTCCACCATGGCAGGGGGCAATAAAGCTTTCTTT
>TRBJ2-7|-|TRBV28|few
CASSLAMVSGEQYF
TGTGCCAGCAGTTTAGCGATGGTTTCGGGCGAGCAGTACTTC
>TRBJ1-1|TRBD1|TRBV5-1|few
CASSFRTGGSEAFF
TGCGCCAGCAGCTTCAGGACAGGGGGCTCTGAAGCTTTCTTT
>TRBJ1-1|-|TRBV5-1|once
CASRKDLHTEAFF
TGCGCCAGCAGGAAGGACTTACACACTGAAGCTTTCTTT
>TRBJ2-7|-|TRBV5-1|-
CASSFLAGNSYEQYF
TGCGCCAGCAGCTTTCTCGCGGGTAACTCCTACGAGCAGTACTTC
>TRBJ2-2|-|TRBV29-1|-
CSVDLDRNTGGLFF
TGCAGCGTTGACCTGGACCGGAACACCGGGGGGCTGTTTTTT
>TRBJ1-5|TRBD1|TRBV30|once
CAWRGEGAPSLNQPQHF
TGTGCCTGGAGAGGTGAGGGGGCGCCCTCCCTCAATCAGCCCCAGCATTTT
>TRBJ1-1|-|TRBV9|-
CASSVGGGGNTEAFF
TGTGCCAGCAGCGTAGGGGGGGGCGGGAACACTGAAGCTTTCTTT
>TRBJ2-3|-|TRBV9|-
CASSVRPGTDTQYF
TGTGCCAGCAGCGTGCGGCCAGGCACAGATACGCAGTATTTT
>TRBJ1-1|TRBD1|TRBV10-3|-
CAISANRGGTEAFF
TGTGCCATCAGCGCGAACAGGGGTGGCACTGAAGCTTTCTTT
>TRBJ2-7|TRBD1|TRBV6-5|-
CASSYSGTAYEQYF
TGTGCCAGCAGTTACTCCGGGACAGCCTACGAGCAGTACTTC
>TRBJ1-6|-|TRBV7-9|-
CASSSGGSYNSPLHF
TGTGCCAGCAGCTCCGGTGGCTCCTATAATTCACCCCTCCACTTT
>TRBJ2-7|TRBD1|TRBV4-1|-
CASSHHLTTGTGDDEQYF
TGCGCCAGCAGCCACCACTTAACTACCGGGACAGGGGACGACGAGCAGTACTTC
>TRBJ2-5|-|TRBV2|once
CASSEAVGSQETQYF
TGTGCCAGCAGTGAAGCGGTTGGCAGCCAAGAGACCCAGTACTTC
>TRBJ1-1|-|TRBV6-4|-
CASSDSGSREAFF
TGTGCCAGCAGTGACTCTGGGAGTAGGGAAGCTTTCTTT
>TRBJ2-1|TRBD2|TRBV7-9|-
CASTTGTGTSGYNEQFF
TGTGCCAGCACCACGGGGACGGGGACTAGCGGTTACAATGAGCAGTTCTTC
>TRBJ2-3|-|TRBV7-9|-
CASSLETRGTFSADTQYF
TGTGCCAGCAGCTTAGAAACTAGGGGGACCTTTAGCGCAGATACGCAGTATTTT
>TRBJ1-1|-|TRBV6-5|-
CASSSLTGAFF
TGTGCCAGCAGTTCCCTGACTGGGGCTTTCTTT
>TRBJ1-2|-|TRBV7-2|-
CASSLLAQVYGYTF
TGTGCCAGCAGCTTATTGGCCCAGGTCTATGGCTACACCTTC
>TRBJ2-7|TRBD1|TRBV4-2|-
CASSHSGQAKDEQYF
TGTGCCAGCAGCCATTCGGGACAGGCTAAAGACGAGCAGTACTTC
>TRBJ1-2|-|TRBV10-3|-
CAISESGVNYGYTF
TGTGCCATCAGTGAGTCCGGGGTAAACTATGGCTACACCTTC
>TRBJ1-6|TRBD1|TRBV30|-
CAWSPGQGESPLHF
TGTGCCTGGAGTCCCGGACAGGGGGAATCACCCCTCCACTTT
>TRBJ1-5|TRBD1|TRBV19|-
CASAESGTEYSNQPQHF
TGTGCCAGTGCTGAATCCGGGACAGAATATAGCAATCAGCCCCAGCATTTT
>TRBJ1-4|TRBD1|TRBV4-3|few
CASSQEEGTGGEKLFF
TGCGCCAGCAGCCAAGAGGAAGGGACAGGGGGCGAAAAACTGTTTTTT
>TRBJ1-1|-|TRBV7-9|-
CSSSLGGTEAFF
TGTTCCAGCTCCCTCGGGGGTACTGAAGCTTTCTTT
>TRBJ1-6|TRBD1|TRBV7-8|-
CASSVLRGNLYNSPLHF
TGTGCCAGCAGCGTACTCAGGGGGAACCTGTATAATTCACCCCTCCACTTT
>TRBJ2-2|TRBD1|TRBV10-3|few
CAINPSGQGAGELFF
TGTGCCATCAACCCCTCGGGACAGGGGGCTGGGGAGCTGTTTTTT
>TRBJ2-7|TRBD2|TRBV28|-
CASSLPGLAGDEYEQYF
TGTGCCAGCAGTTTACCGGGACTAGCGGGAGATGAGTACGAGCAGTACTTC
>TRBJ2-3|TRBD2|TRBV2|-
CASRDRAGEADTQYF
TGTGCCAGCAGGGATAGAGCGGGAGAGGCAGATACGCAGTATTTT
>TRBJ2-3|-|TRBV11-2|-
CASSLDYTQYF
TGTGCCAGCAGCTTAGACTATACGCAGTATTTT
>TRBJ2-5|TRBD1|TRBV19|-
CASGQGLRETQYF
TGTGCCAGTGGACAGGGTCTACGAGAGACCCAGTACTTC
>TRBJ2-7|-|TRBV20-1|-
CSANTLYEQYF
TGCAGTGCTAACACCCTCTACGAGCAGTACTTC
>TRBJ2-7|-|TRBV6-5|-
CASSYRDIPSYEQYF
TGTGCCAGCAGTTACCGGGACATACCGTCCTACGAGCAGTACTTC
>TRBJ2-3|-|TRBV11-2|-
CASSSPQPGDLTDTQYF
TGTGCCAGCAGCTCCCCACAACCAGGGGACCTCACAGATACGCAGTATTTT
>TRBJ2-5|-|TRBV27|-
CASSGREKGGRETQYF
TGTGCCAGCAGTGGACGGGAGAAGGGTGGGAGGGAGACCCAGTACTTC
>TRBJ1-6|TRBD1|TRBV5-4|once
CASSPDRGPSNSPLHF
TGTGCCAGCAGCCCTGACAGGGGGCCTTCTAATTCACCCCTCCACTTT
>TRBJ1-1|TRBD1|TRBV9|-
CASSVTLGQGDTEAFF
TGTGCCAGCAGCGTAACCCTAGGACAGGGAGACACTGAAGCTTTCTTT
>TRBJ1-2|-|TRBV7-9|-
CASSLTTGQNYGYTF
TGTGCCAGCAGCTTGACGACAGGTCAGAACTATGGCTACACCTTC
>TRBJ1-4|TRBD1|TRBV19|-
CASSMGQGGEKLFF
TGTGCCAGTAGTATGGGACAGGGGGGAGAAAAACTGTTTTTT
>TRBJ1-4|-|TRBV9|-
CASSVDGTAGGDEKLFF
TGTGCCAGCAGCGTAGATGGAACGGCCGGGGGAGATGAAAAACTGTTTTTT
>TRBJ1-1|-|TRBV27|-
CASGVQAASTEAFF
TGTGCCAGCGGTGTCCAGGCAGCCTCCACTGAAGCTTTCTTT
>TRBJ1-4|TRBD1|TRBV30|-
CAWKTQGAGEKLFF
TGTGCCTGGAAAACACAGGGGGCAGGAGAAAAACTGTTTTTT
>TRBJ1-5|-|TRBV19|few
CASSIRGQPQHF
TGTGCCAGTAGTATAAGGGGTCAGCCCCAGCATTTT
>TRBJ1-5|-|TRBV27|-
CASSLASEGYGYYSNQPQHF
TGTGCCAGCTCTCTAGCCTCGGAGGGTTACGGCTACTATAGCAATCAGCCCCAGCATTTT
>TRBJ2-3|-|TRBV9|once
CASSVGSGTTDTQYF
TGTGCCAGCAGCGTAGGTTCGGGAACCACAGATACGCAGTATTTT
>TRBJ1-1|-|TRBV6-1|-
CASSEAFRASEAFF
TGTGCCAGCAGTGAAGCGTTCAGGGCCTCTGAAGCTTTCTTT
>TRBJ2-7|TRBD2|TRBV7-2|-
CASSLASSGRAVEQYF
TGTGCCAGCAGCTTAGCAAGTAGCGGGAGAGCAGTCGAGCAGTACTTC
>TRBJ1-2|-|TRBV4-3|once
CASSQGVGLYGYTF
TGCGCCAGCAGCCAAGGAGTGGGCCTCTATGGCTACACCTTC
>TRBJ1-2|TRBD1|TRBV28|-
CASSEGQGLGYTF
TGTGCCAGCAGTGAGGGACAGGGTCTCGGCTACACCTTC
>TRBJ1-4|TRBD1|TRBV9|-
CASSEGAGQGNEKLFF
TGTGCCAGCAGCGAGGGGGCGGGACAGGGGAATGAAAAACTGTTTTTT
>TRBJ2-7|TRBD1|TRBV30|-
CAWKRTGLSEQYF
TGTGCCTGGAAGAGGACAGGGCTCTCCGAGCAGTACTTC